A single sample gave rise to the 25 T cell receptor beta chains below, sequenced in a study of blood T cells in healthy people across ages. A second PCR, run for 7 to 11 cycles, used a sample-barcoded 5' primer plus a J-beta primer mix. TCRdb reanalysed the 5' RACE reads using MiXCR and keeps one entry per CDR3 protein. The sample has 850,000 to 1,100,000 distinct CDR3 sequences, 35% to 45% seen once. The sample consisted of blood. The receptors shown here come from a man in his late teens or twenties in good health.

For this clonotype: One junction end disagrees with the germline gene, perhaps due to a read error. The rearrangement uses TRBV15 and TRBJ1-2; 10 nucleotides line up with TRBD1. Germline values: CDR1 LNHNV, CDR2 YYDKDF (reference sequence). The CDR3 has 14 residues. CDR3 nucleotide sequence: TGTGCCACCAGCAGAGTGGACAGGGGGTATGGCTACATCTTC. Protein sequence: CATSRVDRGYGYIF.

The chain carries TRBV12-3 or TRBV12-4 and TRBJ1-5, with 7 bases aligning to TRBD1. The CDR3 contains 16 residues. V dropped 5 bases and J dropped 2; count of bases not matched to a gene: 9. CDR3 in DNA: TGTGCCAGCAGTCCCGACGACAGGGCCCGCAATCAGCCCCAGCATTTT. It translates to CASSPDDRARNQPQHF.

This clonotype was picked up a small number of times. The gene calls are TRBV4-2 and TRBJ1-1; TRBD1 aligns across 7 bases. CDR3 length: 16 amino acids. Germline lookup yields CDR1 LGHNA and CDR2 YNFKEQ. Trimming removed 1 base from V and 1 base from J; junction bases left unmatched: 6. CDR3 sequence reads: CASSQGPGTANTEAFF. The CDR3 nucleotides are TGTGCCAGCAGCCAAGGACCCGGGACAGCGAACACTGAAGCTTTCTTT.

This clonotype was observed a handful of times. The chain has TRBV20-1 and TRBJ1-6, with 8 bases that match TRBD1. The length of the CDR3 is 14 residues. In germline, CDR1 is DFQATT, CDR2 SNEGSKA (reference sequence). The V gene end was trimmed by 6 bases and the J gene end by 5 bases; junction bases not matched to a gene: 6. The CDR3 coding sequence is TGCAGTGCGTGGACAGGGAGAGATAATTCACCCCTCCACTTT. The encoded protein is CSAWTGRDNSPLHF.

CDR3 sequence (DNA): TGTGCCAGCAGTTCATGGCAGCTGAACACCGGGGAGCTGTTTTTT. It codes for CASSSWQLNTGELFF. The chain is built from TRBV12-3 or TRBV12-4 and TRBJ2-2; D unresolved. The CDR3 is made up of 15 amino acids. V shed 4 bases and J shed 1 base, with 10 bases lying between them.

The chain combines TRBV14 with TRBJ2-3; 11 nucleotides line up with TRBD2. The CDR3 contains 16 residues. Germline V gene sequence: CDR1 SGHDN, CDR2 FVKESK. V shed 4 bases, J shed 2 bases, and the junction held 5 bases outside the gene matches. The CDR3 DNA sequence: TGTGCCAGCAGCCGAATAGCGGGGGGGATCACAGATACGCAGTATTTT. Encoded protein: CASSRIAGGITDTQYF.

This clonotype was seen a few times. The chain combines TRBV27 with TRBJ2-5; TRBD1 aligns across 8 bases. Per the germline V gene, CDR1 is MNHEY and CDR2 is SMNVEV (reference sequence). This CDR3 has 14 amino acids. The ends lost 5 bases at V and 2 bases at J; junction bases unmatched: 4. The CDR3 loop reads CASSDRQGQETQYF. The CDR3 DNA reads TGTGCCAGCAGTGACCGACAGGGGCAAGAGACCCAGTACTTC.

This clonotype was observed a few times. The CDR3 region has the DNA TGTGCCAGCAGCCAAGATCCGGACAGTGCCCTGTACCAAGAGACCCAGTACTTC. This encodes CASSQDPDSALYQETQYF. The V call is TRBV3-1, the J call TRBJ2-5; a weak D match, TRBD1 (6 bases). Germline CDR1 is LGHDT and CDR2 is YNNKEL (reference sequence). V dropped 0 bases and J dropped 0 bases, with 17 bases sitting between them. CDR3 length: 18 amino acids.

This clonotype was detected a few times. The chain carries TRBV14 and TRBJ2-7, with 8 nucleotides matching TRBD2. There are 14 residues in the CDR3. CDR1 is SGHDN and CDR2 is FVKESK in the germline V gene. J gave up 7 bases and V 4 bases, and 9 bases lay outside the gene matches. The CDR3 sequence is CASSPGLDSNEQYF. In nucleotides, the CDR3 is TGTGCCAGCAGCCCGGGACTAGATTCCAATGAGCAGTACTTC.

This clonotype has only a few counts. The CDR3 protein is CAWTPRTRGNTEAFF. CDR3 coding DNA: TGTGCCTGGACCCCGAGGACGCGGGGGAACACTGAAGCTTTCTTT. This chain connects TRBV30 to TRBJ1-1; unclear D gene. CDR1 is GTSNPN, CDR2 SVGIG, per germline (reference sequence). CDR3 length: 15 residues. V lost 4 bases and J 1 base, leaving 16 bases between the germline ends.

This sequence joins TRBV29-1 and TRBJ2-7; D is perhaps TRBD2 (5 bases). V was shortened by 5 bases and J by 3 bases, with 14 bases between the two germline ends. The CDR3 has 13 amino acids. CDR1 SQVTM and CDR2 ANQGSEA come from the germline V gene. CDR3 sequence reads: CSVCPGKDYEQYF. The CDR3 nucleotides are TGCAGCGTTTGTCCGGGGAAGGACTACGAGCAGTACTTC.

The chain joins TRBV19 to TRBJ2-1; TRBD2 aligns across 10 bases. This CDR3 has 15 residues. CDR1 is LNHDA, CDR2 SQIVND, per germline (reference sequence). J gave up 9 bases and V 7 bases, and 12 bases lay outside the gene matches. The CDR3 DNA sequence: TGTGCCAGTACCCTAGCGGGGGACTCTGCCGGTGAGCAGTTCTTC. It codes for CASTLAGDSAGEQFF.

The chain has TRBV12-3 or TRBV12-4 and TRBJ1-1; D not certain. There are 12 residues in the CDR3. V dropped 3 bases and J dropped 10 bases, with 12 bases sitting between them. The CDR3 sequence is CASSLVGSAAFF. DNA for the CDR3: TGTGCCAGCAGTTTGGTAGGGTCGGCAGCTTTCTTT.

This clonotype was counted once. The genes are TRBV12-3 or TRBV12-4 and TRBJ1-1, with 7 nucleotides matching TRBD1. CDR3 length: 16 residues. V dropped 5 bases and J dropped 0; count of bases not matched to a gene: 9. The CDR3 nucleotides are TGTGCCAGCAGTAACAGGGGCCGGATCATGAACACTGAAGCTTTCTTT. Its translation: CASSNRGRIMNTEAFF.

V and J are TRBV14 and TRBJ1-1; possibly TRBD1 for D (5 bases). Looked up from germline, CDR1 is SGHDN and CDR2 is FVKESK. Trimming shortened V by 2 bases and J by 3 bases, and 13 bases separated the two germline ends. CDR3 length equals 15 residues. CDR3 amino acids: CASSQIGQGDTEAFF. CDR3 nucleotide sequence: TGTGCCAGCAGCCAAATCGGTCAGGGAGACACTGAAGCTTTCTTT.

The rearrangement joins TRBV5-1 to TRBJ2-1; D is ambiguous. CDR3 length: 12 residues. In germline, CDR1 is SGHRS, CDR2 YFSETQ. The V end was cut by 1 base, the J end by 10 bases, with 9 bases between. The CDR3 loop is CASSLNVCEQFF. CDR3 nucleotides: TGCGCCAGCAGCTTGAACGTGTGCGAGCAGTTCTTC.

CDR3 amino acids: CASSVTGGGNQPQHF. The CDR3 DNA sequence: TGTGCCAGCAGCGTAACGGGTGGCGGTAATCAGCCCCAGCATTTT. The chain employs TRBV7-2 and TRBJ1-5; D uncertain. Trimming stripped 5 bases from V and 4 bases from J, with 15 bases between. CDR3 length equals 15 residues. Germline CDR1 SGHTA, CDR2 FQGNSA.

This clonotype has only a few counts. The V and J genes are TRBV28 and TRBJ2-5; 9 bases fit TRBD1. This CDR3 is built from 17 residues. Germline values: CDR1 MDHEN, CDR2 SYDVKM. The J segment lost 3 bases and the V segment lost 4 bases, leaving 12 bases of the junction unmatched. CDR3 sequence: CASSWTLRRDREETQYF. CDR3 in DNA: TGTGCCAGCAGTTGGACACTACGCCGGGACAGGGAAGAGACCCAGTACTTC.

The chain is built from TRBV7-3 and TRBJ1-2, with TRBD1 as a possible D gene (6 bases). The germline V and J ends were trimmed by 5 bases and 6 bases, with 34 bases remaining between them. The CDR3 totals 20 residues. The germline V gene encodes CDR1 SGHTA and CDR2 FQGTGA. CDR3 nucleotides: TGTGCCAGCAGCCCCTTTGGGACCCTTAACCGGGACACTTTGGGGGATGGCTACACCTTC. This sequence encodes CASSPFGTLNRDTLGDGYTF.

This clonotype was recorded a few times. Written as DNA, the CDR3 is TGCAGTGCTAGAGATGGAGGGGTCGGCAATCAGCCCCAGCATTTT. This gives the protein CSARDGGVGNQPQHF. The chain carries TRBV20-1 and TRBJ1-5, with D possibly being TRBD1 (5 bases). The CDR3 is made up of 15 amino acids. The V end lost 0 bases, the J end lost 2 bases, and 11 bases lay between the germline ends. Germline V gives CDR1 DFQATT, CDR2 SNEGSKA (reference sequence).

The chain couples TRBV7-9 to TRBJ1-2; D not resolved. This CDR3 is built from 14 residues. Trimming removed 5 bases from V and 5 bases from J, with 15 bases in between. Germline assignment: CDR1 SEHNR and CDR2 FQNEAQ (reference sequence). DNA of the CDR3: TGTGCCAGCAGCCACGACCTTATGTTTTATGGCTACACCTTC. This sequence encodes CASSHDLMFYGYTF.

This clonotype was counted only a few times. This chain connects TRBV4-2 to TRBJ1-2; D is unclear. This CDR3 has 12 amino acids. V lost 3 bases and J 7 bases, leaving 9 bases between the germline ends. Germline-derived CDR1 and CDR2 are LGHNA and YNFKEQ. CDR3 region: CASSHGLVGYTF. The CDR3 region has the DNA TGTGCCAGCAGCCACGGGCTGGTTGGCTACACCTTC.

This chain joins TRBV12-3 or TRBV12-4 and TRBJ2-1, with D uncertain. CDR3 length: 14 residues. The V and J ends lost 6 bases and 0 bases respectively, with 9 bases between them. The CDR3 loop reads CASREGSSYNEQFF. The CDR3 DNA reads as TGTGCCAGCAGGGAAGGCAGCTCCTACAATGAGCAGTTCTTC.

The chain links TRBV12-3 or TRBV12-4 to TRBJ1-5; TRBD1 might be the D (5 bases). The CDR3 spans 12 residues. V was cut by 6 bases and J by 4 bases, with 7 bases left in between. CDR3 residues: CASRGVNQPQHF. CDR3 DNA sequence: TGTGCCAGCAGGGGGGTTAATCAGCCCCAGCATTTT.

The chain is built from TRBV5-1 and TRBJ2-1; the match to TRBD2 covers 10 bases. Germline CDR1 and CDR2: SGHRS and YFSETQ. V lost 2 bases, J lost 2 bases, and 4 bases stayed unmatched. This CDR3 is built from 16 residues. The CDR3 protein is CASSFQAGGPYNEQFF. Written as DNA, the CDR3 is TGCGCCAGCAGCTTCCAAGCGGGGGGGCCCTACAATGAGCAGTTCTTC.